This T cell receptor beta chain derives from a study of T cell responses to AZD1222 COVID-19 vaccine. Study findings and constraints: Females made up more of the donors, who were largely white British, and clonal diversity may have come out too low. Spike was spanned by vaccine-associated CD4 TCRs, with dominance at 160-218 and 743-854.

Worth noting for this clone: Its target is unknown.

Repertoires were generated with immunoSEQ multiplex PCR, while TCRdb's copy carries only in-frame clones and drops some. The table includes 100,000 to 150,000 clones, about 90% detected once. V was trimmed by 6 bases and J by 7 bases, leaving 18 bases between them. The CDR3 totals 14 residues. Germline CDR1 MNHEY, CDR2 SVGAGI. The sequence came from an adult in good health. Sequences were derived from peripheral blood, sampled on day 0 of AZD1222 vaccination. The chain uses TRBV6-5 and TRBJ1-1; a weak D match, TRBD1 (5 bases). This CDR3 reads CASRSQGKQGEAFF. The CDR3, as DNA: TGTGCCAGCAGATCGCAGGGTAAACAAGGTGAAGCTTTCTTT.